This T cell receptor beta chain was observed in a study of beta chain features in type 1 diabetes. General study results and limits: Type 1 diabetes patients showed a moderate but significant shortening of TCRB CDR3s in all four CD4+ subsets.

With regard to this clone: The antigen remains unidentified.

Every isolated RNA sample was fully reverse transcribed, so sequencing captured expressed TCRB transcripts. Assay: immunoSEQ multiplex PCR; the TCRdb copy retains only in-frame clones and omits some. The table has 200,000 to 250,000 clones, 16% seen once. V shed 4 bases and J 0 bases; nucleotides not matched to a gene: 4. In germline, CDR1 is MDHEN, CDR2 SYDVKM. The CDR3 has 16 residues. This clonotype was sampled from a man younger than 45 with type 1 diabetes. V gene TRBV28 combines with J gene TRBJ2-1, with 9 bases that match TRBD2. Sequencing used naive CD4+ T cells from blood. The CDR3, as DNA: TGTGCCAGCAGTTCGAGACTAGCGGACTCCTACAATGAGCAGTTCTTC. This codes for CASSSRLADSYNEQFF. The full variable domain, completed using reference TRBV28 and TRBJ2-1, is DVKVTQSSRYLVKRTGEKVFLECVQDMDHENMFWYRQDPGLGLRLIYFSYDVKMKEKGDIPEGYSVSREKKERFSLILESASTNQTSMYLCASSSRLADSYNEQFFGPGTRLTVL.